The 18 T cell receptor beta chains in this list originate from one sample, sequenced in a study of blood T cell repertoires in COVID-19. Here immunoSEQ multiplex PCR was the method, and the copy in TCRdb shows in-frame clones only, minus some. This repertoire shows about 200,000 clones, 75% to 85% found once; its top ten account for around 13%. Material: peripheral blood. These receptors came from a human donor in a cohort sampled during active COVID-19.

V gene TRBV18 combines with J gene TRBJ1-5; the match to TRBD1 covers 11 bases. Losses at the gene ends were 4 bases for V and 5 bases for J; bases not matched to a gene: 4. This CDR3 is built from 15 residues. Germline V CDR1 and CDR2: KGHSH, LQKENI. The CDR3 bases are TGTGCCAGCTCACGTGGACAGGGGGCTGATCAGCCCCAGCATTTT. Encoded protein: CASSRGQGADQPQHF.

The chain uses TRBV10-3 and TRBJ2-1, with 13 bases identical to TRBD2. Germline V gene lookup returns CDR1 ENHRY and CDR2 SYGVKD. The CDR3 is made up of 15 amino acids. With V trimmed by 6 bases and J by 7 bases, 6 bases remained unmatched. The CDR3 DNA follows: TGTGCCATCAGAAACAGGACTAGCGGGGGAAATGAGCAGTTCTTC. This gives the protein CAIRNRTSGGNEQFF.

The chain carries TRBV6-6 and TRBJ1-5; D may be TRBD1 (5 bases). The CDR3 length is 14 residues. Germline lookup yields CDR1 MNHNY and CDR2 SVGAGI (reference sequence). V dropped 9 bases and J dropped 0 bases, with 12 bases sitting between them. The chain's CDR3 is CASATELSNQPQHF. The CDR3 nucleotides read TGTGCCAGTGCGACAGAGCTTAGCAATCAGCCCCAGCATTTT.

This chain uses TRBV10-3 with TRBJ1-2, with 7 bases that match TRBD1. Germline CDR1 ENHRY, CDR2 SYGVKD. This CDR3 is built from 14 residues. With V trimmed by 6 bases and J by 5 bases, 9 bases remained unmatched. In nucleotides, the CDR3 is TGTGCCATCAGCGGAGGGGGCTTATCATATGGCTACACCTTC. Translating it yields CAISGGGLSYGYTF.

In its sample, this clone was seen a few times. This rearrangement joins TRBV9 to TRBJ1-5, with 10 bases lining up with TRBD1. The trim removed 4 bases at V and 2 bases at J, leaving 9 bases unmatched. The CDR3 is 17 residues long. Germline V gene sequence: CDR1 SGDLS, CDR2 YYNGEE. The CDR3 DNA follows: TGTGCCAGCAGCTCAGGGACAGGGGATGGGCGCAATCAGCCCCAGCATTTT. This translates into CASSSGTGDGRNQPQHF.

Here the CDR3 reads CANPRYFSGQIMNTEAFF. The CDR3 bases are TGTGCCAACCCCAGATACTTCTCGGGACAGATCATGAACACTGAAGCTTTCTTT. The gene calls are TRBV21-1 and TRBJ1-1; whether TRBD1, the table's D call, matches the DNA was not checked. TRBV21-1 is marked as a pseudogene. CDR3 length: 18 amino acids.

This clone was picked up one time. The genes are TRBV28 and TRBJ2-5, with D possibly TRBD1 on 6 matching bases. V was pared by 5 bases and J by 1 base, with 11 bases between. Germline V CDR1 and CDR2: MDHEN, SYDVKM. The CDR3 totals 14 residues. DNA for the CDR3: TGTGCCAGCAGTCACTTGGGGGCCCAAGAGACCCAGTACTTC. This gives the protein CASSHLGAQETQYF. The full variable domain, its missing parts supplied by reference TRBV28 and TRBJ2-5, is DVKVTQSSRYLVKRTGEKVFLECVQDMDHENMFWYRQDPGLGLRLIYFSYDVKMKEKGDIPEGYSVSREKKERFSLILESASTNQTSMYLCASSHLGAQETQYFGPGTRLLVL.

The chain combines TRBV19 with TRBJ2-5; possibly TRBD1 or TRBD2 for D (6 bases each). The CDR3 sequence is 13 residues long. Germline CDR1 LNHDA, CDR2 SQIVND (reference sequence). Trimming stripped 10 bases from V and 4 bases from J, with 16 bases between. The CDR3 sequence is CATRRAGVETQYF. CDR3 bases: TGTGCCACTAGGAGGGCAGGGGTAGAGACCCAGTACTTC.

The CDR3 sequence: CASSQVERLGGAGYTF. Here the CDR3 DNA reads TGTGCCAGCAGCCAAGTAGAAAGGTTAGGGGGCGCAGGCTACACCTTC. J is TRBJ1-2 and V is TRBV4-2, with 7 nucleotides matching TRBD1. Germline CDR1 reads LGHNA; CDR2 reads YNFKEQ. The CDR3 covers 16 residues. V lost 1 base to trimming and J lost 8 bases; unmatched junction nucleotides: 13.

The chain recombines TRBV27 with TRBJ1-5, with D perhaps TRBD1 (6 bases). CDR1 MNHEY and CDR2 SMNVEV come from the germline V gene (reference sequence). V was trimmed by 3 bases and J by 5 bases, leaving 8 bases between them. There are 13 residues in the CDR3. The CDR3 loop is CASSLSGDQPQHF. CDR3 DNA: TGTGCCAGCAGTTTGTCAGGGGATCAGCCCCAGCATTTT.

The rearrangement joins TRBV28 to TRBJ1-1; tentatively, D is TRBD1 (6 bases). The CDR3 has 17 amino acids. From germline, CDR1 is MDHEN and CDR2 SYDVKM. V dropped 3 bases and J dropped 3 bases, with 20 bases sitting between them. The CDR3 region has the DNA TGTGCCAGCAGTTTGCAACCTTACAGGGAGGGGTACACTGAAGCTTTCTTT. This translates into CASSLQPYREGYTEAFF.

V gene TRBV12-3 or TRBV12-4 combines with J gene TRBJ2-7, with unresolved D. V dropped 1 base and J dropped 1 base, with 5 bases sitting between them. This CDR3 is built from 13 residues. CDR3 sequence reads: CASSLVRSYEQYF. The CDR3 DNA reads TGTGCCAGCAGTTTAGTCAGGTCCTACGAGCAGTACTTC.

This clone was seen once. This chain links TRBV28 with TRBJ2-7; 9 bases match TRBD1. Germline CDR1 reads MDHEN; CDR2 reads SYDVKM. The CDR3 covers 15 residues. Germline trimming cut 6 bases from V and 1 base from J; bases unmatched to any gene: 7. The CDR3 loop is CASSYPGQGSYEQYF. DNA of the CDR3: TGTGCCAGCAGCTATCCGGGACAGGGATCCTACGAGCAGTACTTC.

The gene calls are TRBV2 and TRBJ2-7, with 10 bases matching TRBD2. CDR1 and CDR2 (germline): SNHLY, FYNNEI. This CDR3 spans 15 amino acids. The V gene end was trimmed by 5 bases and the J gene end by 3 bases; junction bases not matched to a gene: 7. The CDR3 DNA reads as TGTGCCAGCAGTCCCGACAAGCGGGAGGGCTACGAGCAGTACTTC. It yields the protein CASSPDKREGYEQYF. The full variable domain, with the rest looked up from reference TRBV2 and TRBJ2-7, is EPEVTQTPSHQVTQMGQEVILRCVPISNHLYFYWYRQILGQKVEFLVSFYNNEISEKSEIFDDQFSVERPDGSNFTLKIRSTKLEDSAMYFCASSPDKREGYEQYFGPGTRLTVT.

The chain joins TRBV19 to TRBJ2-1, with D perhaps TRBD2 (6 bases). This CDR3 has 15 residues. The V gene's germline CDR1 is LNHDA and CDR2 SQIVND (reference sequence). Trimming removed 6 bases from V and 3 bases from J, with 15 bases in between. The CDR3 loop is CASRGGLSRYNEQFF. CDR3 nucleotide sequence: TGTGCCAGTAGAGGAGGGTTATCCCGCTACAATGAGCAGTTCTTC.

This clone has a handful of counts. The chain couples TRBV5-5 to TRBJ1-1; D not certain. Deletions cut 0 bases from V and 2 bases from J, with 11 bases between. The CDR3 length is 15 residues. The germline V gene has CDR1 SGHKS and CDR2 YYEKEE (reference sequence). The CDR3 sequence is CASSLGGIVNTEAFF. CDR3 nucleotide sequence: TGTGCCAGCAGCTTGGGAGGGATTGTAAACACTGAAGCTTTCTTT.

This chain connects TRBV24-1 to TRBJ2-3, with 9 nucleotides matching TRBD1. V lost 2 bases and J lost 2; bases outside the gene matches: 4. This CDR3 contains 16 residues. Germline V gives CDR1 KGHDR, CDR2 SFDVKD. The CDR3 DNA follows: TGTGCCACCAGTGATTCTGGGACAGGGATCACAGATACGCAGTATTTT. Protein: CATSDSGTGITDTQYF.

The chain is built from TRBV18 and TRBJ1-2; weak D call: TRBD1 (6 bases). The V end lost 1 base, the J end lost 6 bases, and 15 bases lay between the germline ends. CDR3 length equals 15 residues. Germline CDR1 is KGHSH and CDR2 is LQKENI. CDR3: CASSPQMAGDDGYTF. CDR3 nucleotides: TGTGCCAGCTCACCACAGATGGCAGGGGACGATGGCTACACCTTC.